This T cell receptor beta chain originates from a study of cytomegalovirus exposure and HLA in healthy donors (TCRdb year 2017). Background on the whole study: According to a later analysis, one platform produced both the 100 to 150 validation repertoires and the 550 to 800 repertoires of the first cohort. The study was designed to test whether signatures of past pathogen exposure could be identified by cataloging public T cell receptors. In addition to the first cohort of 500 to 850 subjects, a separate validation cohort of 120 different subjects was used. To predict cytomegalovirus infection status, the study brought together high-throughput TCR immunosequencing, statistical association of individual TCRs with disease status, and machine learning. Study-wide conclusions, independent of this receptor: All 120 or so repertoires were used to score co-occurrence in the validation cohort in a later analysis, because that analysis had no HLA typing for the cohort. A few of the identified cytomegalovirus-associated TCR beta chains were confirmed in vitro to be specific for cytomegalovirus antigens. Most TCR sequences were seen in very few donors, while some public TCRs were found in many individuals. The classifier was reported to diagnose cytomegalovirus status with high specificity and sensitivity in both the original cohort and the validation cohort. Of the cluster scores, 90% to 95% were above 0 in a later analysis, which found that TCRs clustered in the first cohort also tended to co-occur in the 95 to 150 validation repertoires. A total of 150 to 200 TCR beta chains were listed by the study as associated with cytomegalovirus. It was suggested by the authors that the approach could potentially be generalized to other disease states and immunological phenotypes.

Worth noting for this clone: Its target antigen remains unknown. No much larger clonotype is one base removed from it; base qualities were not supplied.

The receptor library was made with the immunoSEQ multiplex PCR assay. Per the original workflow: A statistical classification framework was built for diagnosing cytomegalovirus status from the catalog of TCR beta chain sequences. Held by TCRdb, this immuneACCESS table contains in-frame sequences only and omits some clones. Under half of the omission traces to an unresolved V gene where checked; the cause of the rest is unknown. D and trimming were read from the DNA, whereas the V and J calls and clone size are those reported in that table. In all, the sample holds 350,000 or so clones, and roughly 90% of those were seen once. The leading ten clones occupy around 0.8% of the sample. The germline V gene gives CDR1 as SQVTM and CDR2 as ANQGSEA. Spanning cysteine to phenylalanine, the CDR3 consists of 14 amino acids. The only DNA kept is the CDR3, 42 bases in frame from the first base. V and J lose 0 bases and 1 base, and a span of 9 bases separates them.

The donors belonged to the validation cohort of roughly 120 subjects, which was separate from the roughly 670-subject first cohort. The sequenced material came from PBMCs. The rearrangement joined TRBV29-1 to TRBJ1-1; the D gene cannot be named for sure. The sequence derives from a woman between 18 and 30 years old in good health and CMV-seronegative. Here is the DNA: TGCAGCGTTGAAGACGGCGCAGGGAACACTGAAGCTTTCTTT. Its product reads: CSVEDGAGNTEAFF.